This T cell receptor beta chain was recovered during a study of response to subunit inactivated influenza vaccine. Points from the study as a whole: Authors suggested few new T cells are recruited by each seasonal influenza vaccination.

V was trimmed by 6 bases and J by 0 bases, leaving 19 bases between them. This CDR3 has 17 amino acids. Germline assignment: CDR1 SGHTA and CDR2 FQGNSA. TCRdb re-called the RT-PCR reads with MiXCR, one entry per CDR3 protein. The sample records roughly 520,000 distinct CDR3 sequences, about 25% being singletons. This clonotype was observed a handful of times. Its antigen is not known. The chain carries TRBV7-2 and TRBJ2-3; D possibly corresponds to TRBD2 (5 bases). Sequencing used CD4+ T cells sorted from PBMCs, obtained more than 4 days after vaccination. The receptor was isolated from a man between 45 and 60 years old who received an inactivated influenza vaccine. CDR3 nucleotides: TGTGCCAGCAGTCGTCGAGCGCGGGTAGCTAGCACAGATACGCAGTATTTT. Encoded protein: CASSRRARVASTDTQYF. Based on the CDR3 plus reference TRBV7-2 and TRBJ2-3, the full variable domain is GAGVSQSPSNKVTEKGKDVELRCDPISGHTALYWYRQSLGQGLEFLIYFQGNSAPDKSGLPSDRFSAERTGGSVSTLTIQRTQQEDSAVYLCASSRRARVASTDTQYFGPGTRLTVL.